A selection of T cell receptor beta chains follows, all from one sample in a study of blood T cell repertoires in COVID-19. Measured with immunoSEQ multiplex PCR; TCRdb has only the in-frame clones, and not every one. The data show about 190,000 clones, with around nine tenths seen just once and roughly 6.2% held by the top ten. The sample was peripheral blood. These TCRs come from a woman between 40 and 55 years old who had recovered from COVID-19. CDR3s include the opening cysteine and the closing phenylalanine or tryptophan. A D gene is named only where the DNA matches it firmly. Expanded clones get a size class; other rows say once, few or many, or leave the size out.

J | D | V | size | CDR3 | DNA
TRBJ1-1 | TRBD1 | TRBV12-3/TRBV12-4 | few | CASRYTGDTEAFF | TGTGCCAGCAGGTACACAGGGGACACTGAAGCTTTCTTT
TRBJ2-7 | . | TRBV5-1 | . | CASSSTTAYEQYF | TGCGCCAGCAGCTCGACTACAGCCTACGAGCAGTACTTC
TRBJ2-1 | TRBD2 | TRBV11-3 | few | CASSLVAGAYNEQFF | TGTGCCAGCAGCTTAGTGGCGGGAGCCTACAATGAGCAGTTCTTC
TRBJ2-7 | . | TRBV5-8 | . | CASSLAASDSYEQYF | TGTGCCAGCAGCTTGGCAGCTAGCGACTCCTACGAGCAGTACTTC
TRBJ2-1 | . | TRBV5-1 | . | CASSFMEQGGNEQFF | TGCGCCAGCAGCTTCATGGAACAGGGTGGGAATGAGCAGTTCTTC
TRBJ1-1 | TRBD1 | TRBV4-2 | . | CASSQEWGQGTEAFF | TGTGCCAGCAGCCAAGAATGGGGACAGGGGACTGAAGCTTTCTTT
TRBJ2-7 | . | TRBV5-6 | . | CASTWTASYEQYF | TGTGCCAGCACCTGGACAGCCTCCTACGAGCAGTACTTC
TRBJ2-1 | . | TRBV24-1 | . | CATSEVRVNEQFF | TGTGCCACCAGTGAAGTTCGGGTGAATGAGCAGTTCTTC
TRBJ2-1 | . | TRBV6-5 | . | CASPRGINEQFF | TGTGCCAGCCCCCGCGGTATCAATGAGCAGTTCTTC
TRBJ2-7 | . | TRBV6-6 | . | CASATGAYEQYF | TGTGCCAGCGCGACGGGAGCCTACGAGCAGTACTTC
TRBJ2-5 | . | TRBV5-4 | . | CASSFQNGAQYF | TGTGCCAGCAGCTTTCAAAACGGGGCCCAGTACTTC
TRBJ2-1 | TRBD1 | TRBV29-1 | . | CSVEWTGQVYNEQFF | TGCAGCGTTGAATGGACAGGCCAAGTGTACAATGAGCAGTTCTTC
TRBJ2-1 | TRBD2 | TRBV3-1/TRBV3-2 | . | CASSRTSGSGGEQFF | TGTGCCAGCAGTCGGACTAGCGGGAGTGGTGGTGAGCAGTTCTTC
TRBJ2-2 | TRBD2 | TRBV7-8 | few | CASSLVWGGLAGASTGELFF | TGTGCCAGCAGCTTAGTATGGGGAGGGCTAGCGGGAGCTAGCACCGGGGAGCTGTTTTTT
TRBJ2-2 | TRBD2 | TRBV25-1 | few | CASSESGTSGITGELFF | TGTGCCAGCAGTGAATCCGGGACTAGCGGAATTACCGGGGAGCTGTTTTTT
TRBJ2-7 | TRBD2 | TRBV4-2 | . | CASSQEIFTAGASYEQYF | TGTGCCAGCAGCCAAGAGATTTTCACAGCGGGGGCCTCCTACGAGCAGTACTTC
TRBJ1-2 | . | TRBV15 | . | CATSRGGDYRVSYTF | TGTGCCACCAGCAGAGGCGGGGACTACAGGGTTAGCTACACCTTC
TRBJ2-7 | . | TRBV9 | . | CASSVEAGSGPYEQYF | TGTGCCAGCAGCGTAGAGGCGGGGAGTGGACCCTACGAGCAGTACTTC
TRBJ2-7 | . | TRBV11-2 | . | CASSKTVGGGAGTYEQYF | TGTGCCAGCAGCAAGACCGTCGGAGGTGGGGCGGGGACCTACGAGCAGTACTTC
TRBJ1-1 | TRBD1 | TRBV9 | . | CASNGTGGTEAFF | TGTGCCAGCAACGGAACAGGGGGCACTGAAGCTTTCTTT
TRBJ2-3 | TRBD2 | TRBV7-9 | once | CASSPSFREGPDTQYF | TGTGCCAGCAGCCCGAGTTTTCGGGAGGGCCCAGATACGCAGTATTTT
TRBJ2-3 | . | TRBV24-1 | . | CATSDSRLTDTQYF | TGTGCCACCAGTGATTCCCGACTAACAGATACGCAGTATTTT
TRBJ2-7 | . | TRBV9 | . | CASSAFERSYEQYF | TGTGCCAGCAGCGCGTTCGAGCGGTCCTACGAGCAGTACTTC
TRBJ1-3 | . | TRBV18 | few | CASSASGAGNTIYF | TGTGCCAGCTCAGCTTCAGGGGCCGGAAACACCATATATTTT
TRBJ2-7 | . | TRBV7-3 | . | CASSLNAGAEQYF | TGTGCCAGCAGCTTAAATGCGGGTGCCGAGCAGTACTTC
TRBJ1-5 | . | TRBV6-2/TRBV6-3 | . | CASSLPLTGGGQPQHF | TGTGCCAGCAGCCTACCCCTAACTGGGGGCGGTCAGCCCCAGCATTTT
TRBJ2-1 | TRBD2 | TRBV5-1 | . | CASSLALTSGRNDEQFF | TGCGCCAGCAGCTTGGCCCTAACTAGCGGGAGGAACGATGAGCAGTTCTTC
TRBJ2-1 | . | TRBV5-1 | . | CASSLEGVGSYNEQFF | TGCGCCAGCAGCTTGGAGGGGGTGGGCTCCTACAATGAGCAGTTCTTC
TRBJ1-2 | . | TRBV5-6 | . | CASSKKTGIGHGYTF | TGTGCCAGCAGCAAGAAAACAGGGATAGGGCATGGCTACACCTTC
TRBJ2-1 | . | TRBV5-1 | . | CASSLRGLRADEQFF | TGCGCCAGCAGCTTGAGGGGACTCCGAGCCGATGAGCAGTTCTTC
TRBJ2-7 | . | TRBV7-6 | . | CASSFLPLSEQYF | TGTGCCAGCAGTTTTTTGCCCCTTAGTGAGCAGTACTTC
TRBJ2-1 | TRBD1 | TRBV7-9 | . | CASSSRDSSRYNEQFF | TGTGCCAGCAGCTCCCGGGACAGCTCCCGTTACAATGAGCAGTTCTTC
TRBJ2-5 | TRBD2 | TRBV9 | . | CASSNGLAGVGGRETQYF | TGTGCCAGCAGCAACGGACTAGCGGGAGTGGGAGGCAGGGAGACCCAGTACTTC
TRBJ2-2 | TRBD1 | TRBV7-3 | . | CATGTVNTGELFF | TGTGCCACCGGGACAGTGAACACCGGGGAGCTGTTTTTT
TRBJ2-4 | . | TRBV27 | . | CASSWSSKNIQYF | TGTGCCAGCAGTTGGAGTTCCAAAAACATTCAGTACTTC
TRBJ1-6 | . | TRBV7-8 | . | CASSLALDSPLHF | TGTGCCAGCAGCTTAGCTCTAGATTCACCCCTCCACTTT
TRBJ1-4 | . | TRBV13 | . | CASSLAQGGETNEKLFF | TGTGCCAGCAGCTTGGCCCAAGGGGGAGAAACTAATGAAAAACTGTTTTTT
TRBJ2-7 | TRBD2 | TRBV19 | . | CASSDTSGSPYEQYF | TGTGCCAGTAGTGATACTAGCGGGAGCCCGTACGAGCAGTACTTC
TRBJ2-2 | TRBD2 | TRBV19 | . | CASSYFQRREGSGELFF | TGTGCCAGTAGTTATTTCCAACGGCGGGAGGGCTCCGGGGAGCTGTTTTTT
TRBJ1-3 | . | TRBV7-8 | . | CASSRGDTTFAGNTIYF | TGTGCCAGCAGCCGAGGCGACACCACTTTCGCTGGAAACACCATATATTTT
TRBJ2-7 | TRBD1 | TRBV18 | once | CASSLGTDSYEQYF | TGTGCCAGCTCACTCGGGACAGACTCCTACGAGCAGTACTTC
TRBJ2-7 | TRBD2 | TRBV29-1 | . | CSVERTSGRSGVEQYF | TGCAGCGTTGAACGAACTAGCGGGAGGTCCGGGGTCGAGCAGTACTTC
TRBJ1-2 | . | TRBV4-3 | . | CASSQAAIRGGYTF | TGCGCCAGCAGCCAAGCTGCGATTCGGGGGGGCTACACCTTC
TRBJ2-2 | . | TRBV6-6 | . | CASSYWLANTGELFF | TGTGCCAGCAGTTACTGGCTAGCGAACACCGGGGAGCTGTTTTTT
TRBJ2-3 | . | TRBV2 | once | CASTTYAGPGTDTQYF | TGTGCCAGCACGACATACGCGGGCCCCGGCACAGATACGCAGTATTTT
TRBJ1-2 | TRBD1 | TRBV3-1/TRBV3-2 | . | CASSDSGTGSYGYTF | TGTGCCAGCAGCGACAGCGGGACAGGGTCCTATGGCTACACCTTC
TRBJ1-5 | . | TRBV28 | . | CASKRQDQPQHF | TGTGCCAGCAAGAGACAGGATCAGCCCCAGCATTTT
TRBJ2-3 | . | TRBV30 | . | CAWSDTGTLPSTDTQYF | TGTGCCTGGAGCGATACCGGGACACTTCCGAGCACAGATACGCAGTATTTT
TRBJ2-7 | TRBD1 | TRBV29-1 | . | CSGGQAANEQYF | TGCAGCGGGGGACAGGCTGCGAACGAGCAGTACTTC
TRBJ2-7 | TRBD2 | TRBV7-7 | . | CASSAGGGEQYF | TGTGCCAGCAGCGCGGGAGGCGGGGAGCAGTACTTC
TRBJ1-2 | TRBD1 | TRBV7-9 | few | CASSLAGQGASYGYTF | TGTGCCAGCAGCTTAGCGGGACAGGGGGCTTCCTATGGCTACACCTTC
TRBJ1-5 | . | TRBV6-1 | . | CASSEYFNQPQHF | TGTGCCAGCAGTGAATACTTTAATCAGCCCCAGCATTTT
TRBJ1-2 | TRBD1 | TRBV5-1 | . | CASSLRALTGGGYTF | TGCGCCAGCAGCTTGCGTGCTTTGACAGGGGGTGGCTACACCTTC
TRBJ2-1 | TRBD2 | TRBV28 | . | CASSWSRGGRTAGAYNEQFF | TGTGCCAGCAGTTGGTCCCGGGGCGGGAGGACCGCAGGGGCCTACAATGAGCAGTTCTTC
TRBJ2-1 | TRBD1 | TRBV28 | . | CARPLQGARGREQFF | TGTGCCAGGCCATTACAGGGGGCCAGGGGGAGGGAGCAGTTCTTC
TRBJ2-3 | . | TRBV9 | . | CASSVATASNTDTQYF | TGTGCCAGCAGCGTAGCTACAGCCTCAAACACAGATACGCAGTATTTT
TRBJ1-5 | . | TRBV7-9 | . | CASSPLGGPEQPQHF | TGTGCCAGCAGCCCTCTGGGGGGGCCCGAGCAGCCCCAGCATTTT
TRBJ1-6 | TRBD1 | TRBV7-2 | once | CASSLRRTGVNSPLHF | TGTGCCAGCAGCTTACGTCGGACAGGGGTAAATTCACCCCTCCACTTT